One sample yielded the 11 T cell receptor beta chains listed below, sequenced in a study of cytomegalovirus exposure and HLA in healthy donors. Researchers ran the PCR with 60 Vbeta and 13 Jbeta primers. Using immunoSEQ multiplex PCR, the repertoire was profiled, and TCRdb retains in-frame clones only, with some absent. The top ten clones hold roughly 0.5% of a sample with 150,000 to 200,000 clones, over 75% of them seen once. The sequencing input was PBMCs. Receptors were obtained from a woman in her forties or fifties in good health and CMV-seronegative.

This chain joins TRBV10-3 and TRBJ1-1, with 7 positions matching TRBD1. Germline trimming cut 2 bases from V and 1 base from J; bases unmatched to any gene: 7. This CDR3 has 16 amino acids. The germline gives CDR1 ENHRY, CDR2 SYGVKD. Here the CDR3 reads CAISENRGGGNTEAFF. CDR3 DNA: TGTGCCATCAGTGAGAACAGGGGCGGCGGGAACACTGAAGCTTTCTTT.

The chain couples TRBV14 to TRBJ2-7; TRBD2 is a possible D gene (7 bases). This CDR3 comprises 14 residues. Germline CDR1 and CDR2: SGHDN and FVKESK. The V and J ends lost 4 bases and 5 bases respectively, with 15 bases between them. CDR3 loop: CASSLGGGSNEQYF. The CDR3 nucleotides are TGTGCCAGCAGCCTGGGGGGCGGGAGTAACGAGCAGTACTTC.

The rearrangement joins TRBV28 to TRBJ1-3; D gene unclear. Germline loops: CDR1 MDHEN, CDR2 SYDVKM. The CDR3 is 16 residues long. With 5 bases removed from V and 0 bases from J, the gap between germline ends came to 14 bases. As DNA, the CDR3 is TGTGCCAGCAGTCCGATCCACAGTGCCTCTGGAAACACCATATATTTT. Amino acids: CASSPIHSASGNTIYF.

The V and J genes are TRBV5-1 and TRBJ2-2; D is ambiguous. CDR1 SGHRS and CDR2 YFSETQ come from the germline V gene. The CDR3 covers 13 residues. Trimming pared 0 bases from V and 4 bases from J, leaving 4 bases between. The CDR3 spells CASSLDITGELFF. The DNA for the CDR3 is TGCGCCAGCAGCTTGGACATCACCGGGGAGCTGTTTTTT.

This clone has more than one count but fewer than ten. V is TRBV19 and J is TRBJ2-7, with 7 bases aligning to TRBD2. V trimming: 4 bases; J trimming: 3 bases; junction bases outside the gene matches: 9. This CDR3 spans 15 amino acids. Germline-derived CDR1 and CDR2 are LNHDA and SQIVND (reference sequence). The CDR3 DNA reads TGTGCCAGTAGTAGCCTAAGCGGGATGGGCTACGAGCAGTACTTC. Its protein product is CASSSLSGMGYEQYF.

The chain has TRBV6-1 and TRBJ1-2, with D possibly TRBD1 on 6 matching bases. The CDR3 runs to 12 residues. Germline-derived CDR1 and CDR2 are MNHNS and SASEGT. The V end was cut by 6 bases, the J end by 8 bases, with 13 bases between. This CDR3 is CASRGQFGGYTF. DNA for the CDR3: TGTGCCAGCAGAGGACAGTTTGGCGGCTACACCTTC.

V is TRBV7-9 and J is TRBJ1-2; 8 positions agree with TRBD1. With 5 bases clipped from V and 6 bases from J, the junction kept 5 bases outside the gene matches. The CDR3 runs 13 residues. Germline CDR1 and CDR2: SEHNR and FQNEAQ (reference sequence). The CDR3 loop is CASSLDRGNGYTF. DNA for the CDR3: TGTGCCAGCAGCCTCGACAGGGGCAATGGCTACACCTTC.

The CDR3 sequence: CASEWGGSNGYTF. As DNA, the CDR3 is TGTGCCAGCGAGTGGGGGGGATCGAACGGCTACACCTTC. This chain joins TRBV28 and TRBJ1-2, with D possibly matching TRBD1 (5 bases). The CDR3 extends over 13 amino acids. The V end was cut by 8 bases, the J end by 8 bases, with 18 bases between. In germline, CDR1 is MDHEN, CDR2 SYDVKM.

This chain joins TRBV28 and TRBJ1-1; 9 bases fit TRBD1. V dropped 7 bases and J dropped 0; count of bases not matched to a gene: 15. There are 18 residues in the CDR3. The germline CDR1 and CDR2 sequences are MDHEN and SYDVKM. CDR3 sequence reads: CASNTLPGQGKLNTEAFF. In DNA, the CDR3 is TGTGCCAGCAATACTCTCCCGGGACAGGGCAAACTGAACACTGAAGCTTTCTTT.

The CDR3 DNA is TGTGCCAGCAGCTCCCGGACTAGCGGGAGGAGGGACAATGAGCAGTTCTTC. Encoded protein: CASSSRTSGRRDNEQFF. The gene calls are TRBV9 and TRBJ2-1; 14 nucleotides line up with TRBD2. Germline assignment: CDR1 SGDLS and CDR2 YYNGEE. Trimming cost V 4 bases and J 5 bases; bases outside gene matches: 8. The length of the CDR3 is 17 residues.

This clone was counted a few times. Other DNA sequences in this sample translate to the same CDR3. The gene calls are TRBV28 and TRBJ1-2; D is unresolved. V was trimmed by 5 bases and J by 4 bases, leaving 5 bases between them. In germline, CDR1 is MDHEN, CDR2 SYDVKM. CDR3 length: 11 residues. This CDR3 reads CASSRVYGYTF. CDR3 bases: TGTGCCAGCAGTCGAGTCTATGGCTACACCTTC.